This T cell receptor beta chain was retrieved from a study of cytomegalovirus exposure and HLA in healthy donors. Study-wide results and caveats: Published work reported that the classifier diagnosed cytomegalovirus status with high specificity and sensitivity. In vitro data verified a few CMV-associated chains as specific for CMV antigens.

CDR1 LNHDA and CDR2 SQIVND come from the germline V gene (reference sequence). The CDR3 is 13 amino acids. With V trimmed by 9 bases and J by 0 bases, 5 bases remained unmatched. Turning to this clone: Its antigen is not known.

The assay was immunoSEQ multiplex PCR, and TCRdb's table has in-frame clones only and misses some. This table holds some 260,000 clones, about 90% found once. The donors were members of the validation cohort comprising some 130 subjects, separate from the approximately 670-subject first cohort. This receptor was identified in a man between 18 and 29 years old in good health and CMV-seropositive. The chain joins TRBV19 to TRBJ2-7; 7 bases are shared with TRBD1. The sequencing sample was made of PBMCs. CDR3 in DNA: TGTGCCAGCCGGGACAGCAACTCCTACGAGCAGTACTTC. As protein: CASRDSNSYEQYF.